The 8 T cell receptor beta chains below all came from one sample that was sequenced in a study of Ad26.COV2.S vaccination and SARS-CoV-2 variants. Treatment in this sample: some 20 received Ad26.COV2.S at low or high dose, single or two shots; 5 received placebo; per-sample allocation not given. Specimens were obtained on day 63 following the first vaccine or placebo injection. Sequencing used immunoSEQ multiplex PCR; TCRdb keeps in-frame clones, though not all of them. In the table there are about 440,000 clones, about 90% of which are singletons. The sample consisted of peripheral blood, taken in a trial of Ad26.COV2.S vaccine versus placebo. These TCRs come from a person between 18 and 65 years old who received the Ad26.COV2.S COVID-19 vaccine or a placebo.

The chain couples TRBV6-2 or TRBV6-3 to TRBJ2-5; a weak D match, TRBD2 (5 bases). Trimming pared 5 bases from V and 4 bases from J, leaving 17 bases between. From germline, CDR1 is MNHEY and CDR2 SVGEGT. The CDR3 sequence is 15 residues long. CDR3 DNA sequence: TGTGCCAGCAGTAATCCTCCGACGGGAATAGAGACCCAGTACTTC. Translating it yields CASSNPPTGIETQYF.

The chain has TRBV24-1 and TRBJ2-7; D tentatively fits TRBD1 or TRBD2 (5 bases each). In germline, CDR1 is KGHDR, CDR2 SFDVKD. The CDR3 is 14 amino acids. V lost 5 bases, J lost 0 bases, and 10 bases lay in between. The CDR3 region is CATSAGGRSYEQYF. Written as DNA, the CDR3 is TGTGCCACCAGTGCTGGGGGACGCTCCTACGAGCAGTACTTC.

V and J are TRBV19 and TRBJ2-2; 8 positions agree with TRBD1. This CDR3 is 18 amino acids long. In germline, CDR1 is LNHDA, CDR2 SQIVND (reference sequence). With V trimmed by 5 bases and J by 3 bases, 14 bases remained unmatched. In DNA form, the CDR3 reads TGTGCCAGTAGTCATGAGGGGGGTGGACAGGGTGACACCGGGGAGCTGTTTTTT. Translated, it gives CASSHEGGGQGDTGELFF.

This CDR3 reads CASSLLAATGELFF. The CDR3 DNA reads TGTGCCAGCAGCTTATTAGCGGCCACCGGGGAGCTGTTTTTT. The chain uses TRBV7-2 and TRBJ2-2; TRBD2 is a possible D gene (6 bases). Per the germline V gene, CDR1 is SGHTA and CDR2 is FQGNSA. V was pared by 2 bases and J by 4 bases, with 8 bases between. The CDR3 runs to 14 residues.

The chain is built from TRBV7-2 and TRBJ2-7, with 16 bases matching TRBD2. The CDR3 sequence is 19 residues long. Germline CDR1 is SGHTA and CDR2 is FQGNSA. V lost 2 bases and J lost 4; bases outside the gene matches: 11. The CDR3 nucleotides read TGTGCCAGCAGCTTAATCGGGGGACTAGCGGGAGGGGTATTGTACGAGCAGTACTTC. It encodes CASSLIGGLAGGVLYEQYF.

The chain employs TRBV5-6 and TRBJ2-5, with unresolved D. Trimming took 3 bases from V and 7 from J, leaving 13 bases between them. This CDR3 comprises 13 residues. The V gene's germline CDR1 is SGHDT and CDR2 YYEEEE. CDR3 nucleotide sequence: TGTGCCAGCAGCTCTCGGTATTTAGGGACCCAGTACTTC. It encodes CASSSRYLGTQYF.

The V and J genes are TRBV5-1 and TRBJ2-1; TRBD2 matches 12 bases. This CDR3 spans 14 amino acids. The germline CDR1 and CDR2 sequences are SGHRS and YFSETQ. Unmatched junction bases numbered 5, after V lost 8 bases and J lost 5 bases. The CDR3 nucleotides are TGCGCCAGTAAGACTAGCGGGAGCCACAATGAGCAGTTCTTC. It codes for CASKTSGSHNEQFF.

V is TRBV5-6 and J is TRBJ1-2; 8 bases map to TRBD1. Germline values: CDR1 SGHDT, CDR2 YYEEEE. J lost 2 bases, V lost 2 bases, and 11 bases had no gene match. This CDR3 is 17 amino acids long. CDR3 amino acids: CASSFPRTGFINYGYTF. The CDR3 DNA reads TGTGCCAGCAGCTTTCCCCGGACAGGGTTTATAAACTATGGCTACACCTTC.